One sample yielded the 11 T cell receptor beta chains listed below, sequenced in a study of blood T cell repertoires in COVID-19. TCRdb's copy holds only in-frame clones and misses some; the assay was immunoSEQ multiplex PCR. This repertoire shows over 120,000 clones, 70% to 80% found once; its top ten account for roughly 8.6%. The sample comprised peripheral blood. Source of these receptors: a woman in her 50s with active or convalescent COVID-19.

The chain links TRBV11-3 to TRBJ2-5, with a possible D match to TRBD1 (7 bases). The V gene lost 5 bases and the J gene lost 0 bases, with 13 bases spanning the gap. Germline V gene sequence: CDR1 SGHNT, CDR2 YENEEA. CDR3 length equals 15 residues. The CDR3 region is CASSQGGQDQETQYF. The CDR3 DNA sequence: TGTGCCAGCAGCCAGGGAGGACAGGACCAAGAGACCCAGTACTTC.

The V and J genes are TRBV5-1 and TRBJ2-5, with unresolved D. Trimming stripped 0 bases from V and 2 bases from J, with 11 bases between. This CDR3 contains 15 residues. The germline V gene encodes CDR1 SGHRS and CDR2 YFSETQ. The CDR3 protein is CASSLGLGGQETQYF. The CDR3 coding sequence is TGCGCCAGCAGCTTGGGTCTCGGCGGTCAAGAGACCCAGTACTTC.

V is TRBV7-2 and J is TRBJ2-5, with 11 bases matching TRBD2. This CDR3 contains 17 residues. Trimming removed 1 base from V and 7 bases from J; junction bases left unmatched: 11. Germline lookup yields CDR1 SGHTA and CDR2 FQGNSA. The CDR3 is CASSLDRPLAGDGTQYF. The CDR3 DNA is TGTGCCAGCAGCTTAGACCGACCACTAGCGGGAGATGGGACCCAGTACTTC.

The chain joins TRBV25-1 to TRBJ1-4, with unresolved D. V lost 8 bases and J lost 7, with 8 bases in between. Germline values: CDR1 MGHDK, CDR2 SYGVNS. The CDR3 contains 11 residues. CDR3 loop: CASPEGEKLFF. The CDR3 nucleotides read TGTGCCAGCCCGGAGGGTGAAAAACTGTTTTTT.

The rearrangement uses TRBV30 and TRBJ1-5, with D uncertain. This CDR3 region has 13 residues. Trimming removed 5 bases at V and 2 bases at J, with 10 bases between. Germline-derived CDR1 and CDR2 are GTSNPN and SVGIG (reference sequence). As DNA, the CDR3 is TGTGCCTGGGCTTGGTCGGGCAATCAGCCCCAGCATTTT. Its translation: CAWAWSGNQPQHF.

Relative to its sample, this clone is medium-sized. V usage is TRBV29-1 and J usage is TRBJ1-2; D is uncertain. Germline assignment: CDR1 SQVTM and CDR2 ANQGSEA. The ends were cut back, 4 bases at V and 6 bases at J, with 9 bases in the middle. CDR3 length: 11 residues. CDR3 loop: CSVVLGNGYTF. The CDR3 nucleotides are TGCAGCGTTGTTCTCGGGAATGGCTACACCTTC.

The chain employs TRBV7-2 and TRBJ2-3, with TRBD2 identical over 14 bases. Germline-derived CDR1 and CDR2 are SGHTA and FQGNSA. This CDR3 spans 19 amino acids. Germline trimming cut 4 bases from V and 0 bases from J; bases unmatched to any gene: 9. CDR3 in amino acids: CASSSGTSGGISSTDTQYF. Here the CDR3 DNA reads TGTGCCAGCAGCTCCGGGACTAGCGGGGGAATTTCTAGCACAGATACGCAGTATTTT.

A single count supports this clone. The rearrangement links TRBV28 to TRBJ1-5; perhaps TRBD1 as D (5 bases). Trimming left V 3 bases short and J 7 bases short, with 16 bases between. This CDR3 has 15 amino acids. Germline assignment: CDR1 MDHEN and CDR2 SYDVKM. The CDR3 coding sequence is TGTGCCAGCAGTTTGGGGGTCTCGGGGGTACAGCCCCAGCATTTT. Amino acids: CASSLGVSGVQPQHF.

This clone was observed a few times. J is TRBJ1-2 and V is TRBV19; D unresolved. CDR3 length equals 11 residues. Germline V lookup: CDR1 LNHDA, CDR2 SQIVND (reference sequence). Trimming pared 5 bases from V and 8 bases from J, leaving 9 bases between. CDR3 DNA sequence: TGTGCCAGTAGTTCGGGAAAGGGCTACACCTTC. Protein sequence: CASSSGKGYTF.

The chain joins TRBV5-6 to TRBJ2-4; 7 nucleotides match TRBD1. The CDR3 totals 13 residues. Germline CDR1 is SGHDT and CDR2 is YYEEEE. J lost 6 bases, V lost 6 bases, and 6 bases had no gene match. DNA for the CDR3: TGTGCCAGCACCGCAGGGGGAGTAAACATTCAGTACTTC. Amino acid sequence: CASTAGGVNIQYF.

The V gene is TRBV7-6, the J gene TRBJ2-1; the match to TRBD2 covers 7 bases. V trimming: 4 bases; J trimming: 7 bases; junction bases outside the gene matches: 10. The CDR3 spans 15 residues. Germline CDR1 is SGHVS and CDR2 is FNYEAQ. CDR3 DNA sequence: TGTGCCAGCAGCTCAACGGGACTACCAGGGAATGAGCAGTTCTTC. Translating gives CASSSTGLPGNEQFF.